These 15 T cell receptor beta chains originate from one sample sequenced in a study of CD8+ T cells in alopecia areata. The authors extracted RNA and reverse transcribed it into cDNA as the sequencing template. The data were produced by immunoSEQ multiplex PCR, yet TCRdb's version contains in-frame clones alone and is incomplete. The table has some 200,000 clones, around 58% seen once. Stated treatment: oral pan-JAK inhibitor, 5-10 mg twice daily. Sequencing used CD8+ T cells sorted from blood, obtained at week 24, from a patient treated with tofacitinib. These receptors all come from a human donor with alopecia areata.

V gene TRBV25-1 combines with J gene TRBJ2-2; no clear D gene. Per germline, CDR1 MGHDK and CDR2 SYGVNS. V lost 11 bases to trimming and J lost 3 bases, with 13 bases between them. This CDR3 region has 13 residues. CDR3 in DNA: TGTGCCGGATTCGGCGAGGACACCGGGGAGCTGTTTTTT. Translated, it gives CAGFGEDTGELFF.

This clone was counted between two and nine times. The chain couples TRBV29-1 to TRBJ1-2; D is perhaps TRBD1 (5 bases). The CDR3 length is 16 residues. Trimming removed 4 bases from V and 8 bases from J, with 26 bases in between. Germline V gives CDR1 SQVTM, CDR2 ANQGSEA. CDR3 nucleotide sequence: TGCAGCGTTGTATTCGGTAGGGGCGGAGAAATGGAAGGCTACACCTTC. This encodes CSVVFGRGGEMEGYTF.

Note on this clone: The same CDR3 can be traced to other DNA sequences in this sample. This sequence joins TRBV9 and TRBJ2-5; no clear D gene. Trimming cost V 0 bases and J 3 bases, with 9 bases left between them. The CDR3 has 14 amino acids. Germline assignment: CDR1 SGDLS and CDR2 YYNGEE. CDR3 sequence reads: CASSVGGGKETQYF. CDR3 DNA sequence: TGTGCCAGCAGCGTAGGTGGCGGAAAAGAGACCCAGTACTTC.

This chain links TRBV2 with TRBJ1-2; TRBD1 is a possible D gene (5 bases). Trimming removed 5 bases from V and 2 bases from J, with 15 bases in between. Germline CDR1 reads SNHLY; CDR2 reads FYNNEI. CDR3 length: 15 amino acids. The CDR3 DNA follows: TGTGCCAGCAGTCCTCCCCTGGGACCCAACTATGGCTACACCTTC. It codes for CASSPPLGPNYGYTF.

This chain connects TRBV7-8 to TRBJ2-1; either TRBD1 or TRBD2 may fit D (5 bases each). The CDR3 has 17 amino acids. Germline V gene data show CDR1 as SGHVS and CDR2 as FQNEAQ. Trimming took 1 base from V and 2 from J, leaving 15 bases between them. The CDR3 region is CASSLGLRDGAYNEQFF. In DNA form, the CDR3 reads TGTGCCAGCAGCTTAGGATTACGGGACGGTGCCTACAATGAGCAGTTCTTC.

This clone was seen only a few times. The V gene is TRBV10-3, the J gene TRBJ2-6; D unresolved. Trimming removed 6 bases from V and 4 bases from J, with 4 bases in between. The CDR3 is 12 residues long. Germline CDR1 ENHRY, CDR2 SYGVKD. The CDR3 DNA reads TGTGCCATCAGCCCCGGGGCCAACGTCCTGACTTTC. It encodes CAISPGANVLTF.

The chain joins TRBV29-1 to TRBJ2-2; D not resolved. The CDR3 consists of 14 residues. Germline V gives CDR1 SQVTM, CDR2 ANQGSEA. V lost 6 bases, J lost 5 bases, and 16 bases lay in between. The CDR3 sequence is CSVETDFRTGELFF. CDR3 sequence (DNA): TGCAGCGTAGAGACGGATTTTCGGACCGGGGAGCTGTTTTTT.

V is TRBV11-2 and J is TRBJ2-3; no firm D call. There are 15 residues in the CDR3. Deletions cut 0 bases from V and 1 base from J, with 8 bases between. Per germline, CDR1 SGHAT and CDR2 FQNNGV. The DNA for the CDR3 is TGTGCCAGCAGCTTAGAAGGAATCGGCACAGATACGCAGTATTTT. Translating it yields CASSLEGIGTDTQYF. Based on the CDR3 plus reference TRBV11-2 and TRBJ2-3, the full variable domain is EAGVAQSPRYKIIEKRQSVAFWCNPISGHATLYWYQQILGQGPKLLIQFQNNGVVDDSQLPKDRFSAERLKGVDSTLKIQPAKLEDSAVYLCASSLEGIGTDTQYFGPGTRLTVL.

The V and J genes are TRBV27 and TRBJ2-5; D may be TRBD2 (5 bases). The CDR3 is 14 residues long. The germline V gene has CDR1 MNHEY and CDR2 SMNVEV (reference sequence). V lost 2 bases to trimming and J lost 1 base, with 8 bases between them. CDR3 bases: TGTGCCAGCAGTTTACTGGGGAGCCAAGAGACCCAGTACTTC. Translating gives CASSLLGSQETQYF.

This clone was seen a few times. This chain joins TRBV13 and TRBJ1-2; a possible D gene is TRBD1 (5 bases). This CDR3 has 15 amino acids. Germline values: CDR1 PRHDT, CDR2 FYEKMQ (reference sequence). The V gene lost 4 bases and the J gene lost 2 bases, with 14 bases spanning the gap. CDR3 DNA sequence: TGTGCCAGCAGCTCCCAGCCGACAGACAACTATGGCTACACCTTC. Translation: CASSSQPTDNYGYTF.

The rearrangement joins TRBV6-5 to TRBJ2-1, with D tentatively TRBD2 (5 bases). The CDR3 totals 15 residues. Trimming left V 6 bases short and J 8 bases short, with 20 bases between. Germline values: CDR1 MNHEY, CDR2 SVGAGI. The CDR3 reads CASSPAEPSDDEQFF. The CDR3 DNA sequence: TGTGCCAGCAGCCCAGCGGAACCGTCGGACGATGAGCAGTTCTTC.

This chain joins TRBV19 and TRBJ2-7; a possible D gene is TRBD1 (5 bases). Looked up from germline, CDR1 is LNHDA and CDR2 is SQIVND (reference sequence). This CDR3 is built from 13 residues. V shed 3 bases and J shed 3 bases, with 9 bases lying between them. CDR3 nucleotides: TGTGCCAGTAGTATTTCAGGGTACTACGAGCAGTACTTC. Amino acids: CASSISGYYEQYF.

The chain links TRBV5-6 to TRBJ2-5; 8 bases line up with TRBD1. This CDR3 region has 13 residues. V dropped 4 bases and J dropped 4; count of bases not matched to a gene: 3. Germline-derived CDR1 and CDR2 are SGHDT and YYEEEE. The CDR3 loop is CASSQGAGETQYF. As DNA, the CDR3 is TGTGCCAGCAGCCAGGGGGCCGGAGAGACCCAGTACTTC.

Worth noting for this clone: Other DNA sequences of this sample code for an identical CDR3. CDR3 nucleotide sequence: TGCAGCGTTGAAGGCGGGAGTGGCTACACCTTC. This encodes CSVEGGSGYTF. The chain combines TRBV29-1 with TRBJ1-2; D gene ambiguous. In germline, CDR1 is SQVTM, CDR2 ANQGSEA. CDR3 length equals 11 residues. The V and J ends lost 1 base and 7 bases respectively, with 7 bases between them.

The chain employs TRBV13 and TRBJ1-6; tentative D call: TRBD1 (6 bases). Germline assignment: CDR1 PRHDT and CDR2 FYEKMQ (reference sequence). The CDR3 runs 17 residues. The ends were cut back, 5 bases at V and 9 bases at J, with 23 bases in the middle. CDR3 nucleotide sequence: TGTGCCAGCAGCGAAAGGACAGCGGCAGGGTGGGGTTCACCCCTCCACTTT. Encoded protein: CASSERTAAGWGSPLHF.